The 4 T cell receptor beta chains presented below share a single source sample, sequenced in a study of preoperative IRX-2 immunotherapy in early breast cancer. Measured with immunoSEQ multiplex PCR; TCRdb has only the in-frame clones, and not every one. The table lists roughly 26,000 clones, roughly four fifths of them singletons. The treatment is: preoperative locoregional IRX-2 cytokine immunotherapy. The sample was lymph node tissue, taken after IRX-2 immunotherapy. Receptors originate from a human donor with breast cancer.

The J gene is TRBJ1-1, the V gene TRBV29-1; a possible D gene is TRBD1 (6 bases). The germline CDR1 and CDR2 sequences are SQVTM and ANQGSEA. V lost 6 bases to trimming and J lost 5 bases, with 19 bases between them. The CDR3 totals 14 residues. CDR3: CSVAIVGGETEAFF. The CDR3 DNA sequence: TGCAGCGTGGCGATAGTGGGGGGCGAGACTGAAGCTTTCTTT.

The chain recombines TRBV11-3 with TRBJ1-6; the D is unclear. CDR1 SGHNT and CDR2 YENEEA come from the germline V gene. V lost 5 bases, J lost 10 bases, and 18 bases lay in between. There are 15 residues in the CDR3. The CDR3 nucleotides are TGTGCCAGCAGCGTGTTTGGGGATTCCATATCACCCCTCCACTTT. This gives the protein CASSVFGDSISPLHF.

The chain couples TRBV30 to TRBJ1-2; a weak D match, TRBD1 (6 bases). Germline loops: CDR1 GTSNPN, CDR2 SVGIG (reference sequence). The CDR3 length is 15 residues. Trimming stripped 0 bases from V and 8 bases from J, with 19 bases between. The CDR3 here is CAWSVPHQGREGYTF. DNA for the CDR3: TGTGCCTGGAGTGTACCTCACCAGGGGAGGGAGGGCTACACCTTC.

The V call is TRBV19, the J call TRBJ1-1; the D is unclear. V lost 5 bases, J lost 8 bases, and 12 bases lay in between. The CDR3 consists of 12 residues. Germline assignment: CDR1 LNHDA and CDR2 SQIVND (reference sequence). CDR3 bases: TGTGCCAGTAGTCCGCGGTTCGGGGAAGCTTTCTTT. Its protein product is CASSPRFGEAFF. Full variable domain (missing parts from reference TRBV19 and TRBJ1-1): DGGITQSPKYLFRKEGQNVTLSCEQNLNHDAMYWYRQDPGQGLRLIYYSQIVNDFQKGDIAEGYSVSREKKESFPLTVTSAQKNPTAFYLCASSPRFGEAFFGQGTRLTVV.